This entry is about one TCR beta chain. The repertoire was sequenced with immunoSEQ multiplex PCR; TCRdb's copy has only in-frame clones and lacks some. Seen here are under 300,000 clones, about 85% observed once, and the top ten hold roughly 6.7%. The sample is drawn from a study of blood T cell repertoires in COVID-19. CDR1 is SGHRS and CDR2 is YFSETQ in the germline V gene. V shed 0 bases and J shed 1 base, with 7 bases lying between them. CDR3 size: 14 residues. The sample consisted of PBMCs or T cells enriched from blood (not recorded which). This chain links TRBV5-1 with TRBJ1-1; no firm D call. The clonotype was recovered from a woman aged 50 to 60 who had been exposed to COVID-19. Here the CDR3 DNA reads TGCGCCAGCAGCTTGGTTGCGGAGAACACTGAAGCTTTCTTT. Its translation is CASSLVAENTEAFF.